This T cell receptor beta chain is from a study of T cell changes during pregnancy in multiple sclerosis. TCRdb keeps only in-frame clones here, not all; method: immunoSEQ multiplex PCR. The sample consists of about 38,000 clones, approximately 92% of them appearing once. The specimen was CD8+ T cells from peripheral blood mononuclear cells, collected after pregnancy. The receptor's source is a female donor with multiple sclerosis, enrolled in a pregnancy study.

CDR3 sequence (DNA): TGTGCCAGCAGCGTAGATGGAGGGAAGGGCACTGAAGCTTTCTTT. Encoded protein: CASSVDGGKGTEAFF. The chain employs TRBV9 and TRBJ1-1; D is unresolved. Germline CDR1 and CDR2: SGDLS and YYNGEE. The CDR3 totals 15 residues. Between the trimmed V and J ends, which lost 0 bases and 4 bases, there was a span of 13 bases.